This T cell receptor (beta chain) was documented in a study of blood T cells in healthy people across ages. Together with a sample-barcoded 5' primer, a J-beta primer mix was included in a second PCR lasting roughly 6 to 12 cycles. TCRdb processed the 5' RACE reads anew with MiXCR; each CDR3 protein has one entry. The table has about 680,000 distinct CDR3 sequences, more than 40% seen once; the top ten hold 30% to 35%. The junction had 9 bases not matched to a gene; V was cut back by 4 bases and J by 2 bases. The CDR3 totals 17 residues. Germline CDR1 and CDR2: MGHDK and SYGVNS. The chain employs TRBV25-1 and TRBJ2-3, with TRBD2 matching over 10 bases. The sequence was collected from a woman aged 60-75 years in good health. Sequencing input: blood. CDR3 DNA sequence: TGTGCCAGCAGTGCACAGGGGCTAGCGGGAGACACAGATACGCAGTATTTT. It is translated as CASSAQGLAGDTDTQYF.